This T cell receptor (beta chain) was recorded in a study of cytomegalovirus exposure and HLA in healthy donors. Germline V gives CDR1 MNHNS, CDR2 SASEGT. V trimming: 1 base; J trimming: 4 bases; junction bases outside the gene matches: 6. The CDR3 runs 16 residues. Only in-frame clones appear in the TCRdb table, and some are missing; sequencing was by immunoSEQ multiplex PCR. This table holds about 130,000 clones, 94% found once. This clonotype was obtained from a man aged 18 to 30 in good health and CMV-seropositive. The rearrangement joins TRBV6-1 to TRBJ2-2; TRBD1 aligns across 7 bases. Sequencing input: PBMCs. CDR3 nucleotides: TGTGCCAGCAGTGAAGTGGCAGGGGGTGGCACCGGGGAGCTGTTTTTT. It encodes CASSEVAGGGTGELFF.